This passage covers 13 T cell receptor beta chains from one sample sequenced in a study of blood T cells in healthy people across ages. The use of a sample-barcoded 5' primer and a J-beta primer mix characterized a second PCR of about 7 to 12 cycles. Using its own MiXCR run on the 5' RACE reads, TCRdb lists one record per CDR3 protein. The sample has around 1.5 million distinct CDR3 sequences, around 59% seen once. The material sequenced was blood. The receptors stem from a man younger than 35 in good health.

A remark on this clonotype: Likely a read error: the CDR3 ends without its conserved phenylalanine or tryptophan. The chain employs TRBV7-9 and TRBJ1-4, with D unclear. There are 13 residues in the CDR3. Trimming removed 2 bases at V and 8 bases at J, with 9 bases between. Germline CDR1 reads SEHNR; CDR2 reads FQNEAQ (reference sequence). The CDR3 sequence: CASSLPVGEKLFL. CDR3 in DNA: TGTGCCAGCAGCTTACCCGTGGGGGAAAAACTGTTTTTA.

This chain links TRBV14 with TRBJ2-1, with 10 bases that match TRBD2. This CDR3 region has 15 residues. With 2 bases clipped from V and 5 bases from J, the junction kept 3 bases outside the gene matches. Per germline, CDR1 SGHDN and CDR2 FVKESK. For the CDR3, the DNA is TGTGCCAGCAGCCAATTACTAGCGGGAAACAATGAGCAGTTCTTC. This codes for CASSQLLAGNNEQFF. Drawing the rest from reference TRBV14 and TRBJ2-1, the complete variable domain is EAGVTQFPSHSVIEKGQTVTLRCDPISGHDNLYWYRRVMGKEIKFLLHFVKESKQDESGMPNNRFLAERTGGTYSTLKVQPAELEDSGVYFCASSQLLAGNNEQFFGPGTRLTVL.

V is TRBV27 and J is TRBJ1-2; 10 bases map to TRBD1. The CDR3 contains 14 residues. V lost 6 bases, J lost 3 bases, and 4 bases stayed unmatched. CDR1 is MNHEY and CDR2 is SMNVEV in the germline V gene (reference sequence). CDR3 in amino acids: CASRTGGSYYGYTF. The CDR3 region has the DNA TGTGCCAGCAGGACAGGGGGCAGTTACTATGGCTACACCTTC.

The chain's CDR3 is CASSLQNSMNTEAFF. As DNA, the CDR3 is TGTGCCAGCAGCTTACAGAACAGCATGAACACTGAAGCTTTCTTT. The gene calls are TRBV7-2 and TRBJ1-1; D ambiguous. The CDR3 covers 15 residues. CDR1 and CDR2 from the germline V gene are SGHTA and FQGNSA. Deletions cut 2 bases from V and 0 bases from J, with 10 bases between.

The V call is TRBV2, the J call TRBJ2-7, with TRBD2 matching over 9 bases. CDR3 size: 14 residues. V dropped 7 bases and J dropped 3; count of bases not matched to a gene: 7. From germline, CDR1 is SNHLY and CDR2 FYNNEI. CDR3 residues: CASTRLAESYEQYF. The CDR3 nucleotides are TGTGCCAGCACCCGACTAGCGGAGAGCTACGAGCAGTACTTC.

The J gene is TRBJ2-7, the V gene TRBV14, with 7 bases that match TRBD1. This CDR3 contains 15 residues. The V and J ends lost 4 bases and 3 bases, in that order; junction bases with no gene match: 9. Germline CDR1 and CDR2: SGHDN and FVKESK. The CDR3 sequence is CASSRTDRVIYEQYF. In DNA form, the CDR3 reads TGTGCCAGCAGCCGGACCGACAGGGTAATCTACGAGCAGTACTTC.

The V call is TRBV4-2, the J call TRBJ2-7; D is possibly TRBD2 (5 bases). Trimming left V 1 base short and J 4 bases short, with 14 bases between. CDR3 length: 15 amino acids. The V gene's germline CDR1 is LGHNA and CDR2 YNFKEQ. In DNA, the CDR3 is TGTGCCAGCAGCCAAGGGGGTGAGGGTGCGTACGAGCAGTACTTC. Translated, it gives CASSQGGEGAYEQYF.

This sequence joins TRBV3-1 and TRBJ2-1; 15 bases line up with TRBD2. Germline V gives CDR1 LGHDT, CDR2 YNNKEL (reference sequence). This CDR3 has 15 residues. V gave up 3 bases and J gave up 10 bases; unmatched junction bases: 4. CDR3 nucleotide sequence: TGTGCCAGCAGCCATCGGACTAGCGGGAGGGGGGAGCAGTTCTTC. This sequence encodes CASSHRTSGRGEQFF.

This rearrangement joins TRBV6-5 to TRBJ1-5, with D unclear. The V end was cut by 7 bases, the J end by 3 bases, with 13 bases between. The CDR3 extends over 14 amino acids. The germline CDR1 and CDR2 sequences are MNHEY and SVGAGI. The CDR3 nucleotides read TGTGCCAGCATGCAGTGGAGGGCCAATCAGCCCCAGCATTTT. Its translation: CASMQWRANQPQHF.

The chain employs TRBV7-9 and TRBJ2-2, with 10 bases that match TRBD2. The CDR3 runs to 17 residues. From germline, CDR1 is SEHNR and CDR2 FQNEAQ (reference sequence). After removal of 5 bases from V and 4 bases from J, the junction contained 10 bases not matched to a gene. CDR3 protein: CASSASPGLARTGELFF. The CDR3 coding sequence is TGTGCCAGCAGCGCCTCTCCGGGACTAGCGCGCACCGGGGAGCTGTTTTTT.

V and J are TRBV11-2 and TRBJ2-7, with a possible D match to TRBD2 (5 bases). Trimming cost V 6 bases and J 0 bases, with 15 bases left between them. The germline CDR1 and CDR2 sequences are SGHAT and FQNNGV. The CDR3 contains 15 residues. The CDR3 sequence: CASSFVRGASYEQYF. CDR3 bases: TGTGCCAGCAGTTTTGTCCGGGGAGCCTCCTACGAGCAGTACTTC.

In its sample, this clonotype was seen a few times. The chain joins TRBV4-2 to TRBJ2-4; D is ambiguous. Looked up from germline, CDR1 is LGHNA and CDR2 is YNFKEQ. V was clipped by 0 bases and J by 5 bases, with 8 bases between them. The CDR3 length is 14 residues. CDR3 region: CASSQDLPENIQYF. The CDR3 region has the DNA TGTGCCAGCAGCCAAGATCTTCCGGAAAACATTCAGTACTTC.

The chain employs TRBV20-1 and TRBJ2-1; possible D gene TRBD1, 7 bases. Germline loops: CDR1 DFQATT, CDR2 SNEGSKA (reference sequence). The CDR3 has 13 amino acids. The V end lost 0 bases, the J end lost 8 bases, and 11 bases lay between the germline ends. This CDR3 reads CSARDDRDYEQFF. CDR3 sequence (DNA): TGCAGTGCTAGAGACGACAGGGACTATGAGCAGTTCTTC.